What follows are 27 T cell receptor beta chains derived from one specimen sequenced in a study of cytomegalovirus exposure and HLA in healthy donors (dated 2017 in TCRdb). Library creation used the immunoSEQ multiplex PCR assay. For the multiplex PCR, a mixture combining 60 forward primers for TCR Vbeta segments and 13 reverse primers for TCR Jbeta segments was used. This immuneACCESS table, as held by TCRdb, lists in-frame sequences with V and J called but not all clones. Of the missing ones, under half trace to an unresolved V gene in checked studies; the others have no known cause. The sample yields 190,000 or so clones; roughly 78% were counted once. Of the sample, 0.5% to 0.8% is held by the ten largest clones. Sequenced: PBMCs. The origin of the receptors is a boy between 5 and 17 years old in good health and CMV-seronegative.

This chain connects TRBV30 to TRBJ1-5, with 9 bases fitting TRBD1. The length of the CDR3 is 12 residues. J lost 6 bases, V lost 5 bases, and 2 bases had no gene match. Germline V gene lookup returns CDR1 GTSNPN and CDR2 SVGIG (reference sequence). CDR3 amino acids: CAWDRGGQPQHF. As DNA, the CDR3 is TGTGCCTGGGACAGGGGGGGTCAGCCCCAGCATTTT.

This clone was seen only a few times. This chain links TRBV2 with TRBJ1-2, with 11 bases matching TRBD1. Losses at the gene ends were 3 bases for V and 3 bases for J; bases not matched to a gene: 6. Per the germline V gene, CDR1 is SNHLY and CDR2 is FYNNEI. CDR3 length equals 16 residues. For the CDR3, the DNA is TGTGCCAGCAGTGATGCCGGGACAGGGGGTTACTATGGCTACACCTTC. Translation: CASSDAGTGGYYGYTF.

The chain carries TRBV4-1 and TRBJ2-3; 11 positions match TRBD2. After removal of 0 bases from V and 0 bases from J, the junction contained 14 bases not matched to a gene. Germline V gene sequence: CDR1 MGHRA, CDR2 YSYEKL. CDR3 length: 21 amino acids. CDR3 region: CASSQESSKASSGGSTDTQYF. In DNA, the CDR3 is TGCGCCAGCAGCCAAGAAAGTTCGAAGGCGTCTAGCGGGGGGAGCACAGATACGCAGTATTTT.

The rearrangement joins TRBV19 to TRBJ1-3; D ambiguous. Germline-derived CDR1 and CDR2 are LNHDA and SQIVND (reference sequence). This CDR3 has 18 amino acids. With 1 base removed from V and 0 bases from J, the gap between germline ends came to 16 bases. The CDR3 DNA follows: TGTGCCAGTAGTATAGGGGCGTGGATCTCTCGCTCTGGAAACACCATATATTTT. Its translation: CASSIGAWISRSGNTIYF.

V is TRBV12-5 and J is TRBJ1-5; no clear D. V lost 1 base and J 8 bases, leaving 15 bases between the germline ends. The CDR3 runs to 15 residues. Germline V lookup: CDR1 LGHNT, CDR2 FRNRAP. As DNA, the CDR3 is TGTGCTAGTGGTTTGGAGACCTTCCCGAGCGAGCCCCAGCATTTT. Protein sequence: CASGLETFPSEPQHF.

V is TRBV13 and J is TRBJ2-5; 7 nucleotides match TRBD2. After removal of 5 bases from V and 4 bases from J, the junction contained 13 bases not matched to a gene. Germline V CDR1 and CDR2: PRHDT, FYEKMQ (reference sequence). The CDR3 is 16 amino acids. Written as DNA, the CDR3 is TGTGCCAGCAGCGAAGCAGGGTGGGAGGGAAGAGAGACCCAGTACTTC. This sequence encodes CASSEAGWEGRETQYF. The entire variable domain, with the rest obtained from reference TRBV13 and TRBJ2-5, is as follows: AAGVIQSPRHLIKEKRETATLKCYPIPRHDTVYWYQQGPGQDPQFLISFYEKMQSDKGSIPDRFSAQQFSDYHSELNMSSLELGDSALYFCASSEAGWEGRETQYFGPGTRLLVL.

The chain uses TRBV4-1 and TRBJ2-7; TRBD1 might be the D (5 bases). The germline V gene encodes CDR1 MGHRA and CDR2 YSYEKL. CDR3 size: 14 residues. V lost 1 base, J lost 3 bases, and 10 bases lay in between. CDR3 residues: CASSQGTRNYEQYF. The DNA for the CDR3 is TGCGCCAGCAGCCAAGGGACACGGAACTACGAGCAGTACTTC.

The rearrangement uses TRBV20-1 and TRBJ2-5; TRBD2 is a possible D gene (5 bases). CDR3 length equals 11 residues. CDR1 is DFQATT and CDR2 is SNEGSKA in the germline V gene (reference sequence). CDR3 residues: CRAEGRETQYF. CDR3 bases: TGCAGAGCCGAGGGTAGGGAGACCCAGTACTTC.

The chain carries TRBV9 and TRBJ1-1; D is perhaps TRBD1 (5 bases). Trimming removed 3 bases from V and 2 bases from J, with 17 bases in between. The CDR3 consists of 16 residues. CDR1 and CDR2 from the germline V gene are SGDLS and YYNGEE. The CDR3 sequence: CASSDPSLTDNTEAFF. The CDR3 DNA reads TGTGCCAGCAGCGATCCCTCCTTGACAGATAACACTGAAGCTTTCTTT. Full variable domain (outside the CDR3, taken from reference TRBV9 and TRBJ1-1): DSGVTQTPKHLITATGQRVTLRCSPRSGDLSVYWYQQSLDQGLQFLIQYYNGEERAKGNILERFSAQQFPDLHSELNLSSLELGDSALYFCASSDPSLTDNTEAFFGQGTRLTVV.

With respect to this clone: Additional DNA sequences in this sample encode the identical CDR3. V usage is TRBV9 and J usage is TRBJ1-2, with D maybe TRBD1 (5 bases). The CDR3 contains 14 residues. Germline CDR1 is SGDLS and CDR2 is YYNGEE. V lost 0 bases and J 4 bases, leaving 10 bases between the germline ends. As DNA, the CDR3 is TGTGCCAGCAGCGTAGGGCAGGGAGGCTATGGCTACACCTTC. Its translation: CASSVGQGGYGYTF. Complete variable domain (other parts from reference TRBV9 and TRBJ1-2): DSGVTQTPKHLITATGQRVTLRCSPRSGDLSVYWYQQSLDQGLQFLIQYYNGEERAKGNILERFSAQQFPDLHSELNLSSLELGDSALYFCASSVGQGGYGYTFGSGTRLTVV.

The chain employs TRBV11-2 and TRBJ1-2, with no clear D. CDR3 length: 13 amino acids. Looked up from germline, CDR1 is SGHAT and CDR2 is FQNNGV. V lost 5 bases, J lost 2 bases, and 9 bases lay in between. The CDR3 bases are TGTGCCAGCAGCCGTAGCGAGAACTATGGCTACACCTTC. Protein: CASSRSENYGYTF.

The V call is TRBV5-8, the J call TRBJ1-2; tentatively, D is TRBD1 (5 bases). Trimming stripped 0 bases from V and 4 bases from J, with 10 bases between. CDR3 length: 14 residues. The V gene's germline CDR1 is SGHTS and CDR2 YDEGEE. CDR3 sequence (DNA): TGTGCCAGCAGCTTGGTTGGGGGGGGCTATGGCTACACCTTC. As protein: CASSLVGGGYGYTF.

V and J are TRBV5-1 and TRBJ1-1; a weak D match, TRBD1 (6 bases). Germline CDR1 reads SGHRS; CDR2 reads YFSETQ. CDR3 length: 17 amino acids. The germline V and J ends were trimmed by 0 bases and 1 base, with 16 bases remaining between them. DNA for the CDR3: TGCGCCAGCAGCTTGGGCGGGTGGGGGCTGGGGAACACTGAAGCTTTCTTT. Residues: CASSLGGWGLGNTEAFF.

This chain uses TRBV5-1 with TRBJ1-2; 7 nucleotides agree with TRBD1. The V gene end was trimmed by 4 bases and the J gene end by 1 base; junction bases not matched to a gene: 7. This CDR3 contains 15 residues. Germline values: CDR1 SGHRS, CDR2 YFSETQ. The DNA of the CDR3 is TGCGCCAGCAGCGAAGGGACAGCCAATAACTATGGCTACACCTTC. This encodes CASSEGTANNYGYTF.

The chain has TRBV7-9 and TRBJ1-1; perhaps TRBD1 as D (6 bases). The V and J ends lost 6 bases and 0 bases respectively, with 17 bases between them. Per germline, CDR1 SEHNR and CDR2 FQNEAQ (reference sequence). This CDR3 has 16 residues. CDR3 loop: CASRPGQTALNTEAFF. In DNA form, the CDR3 reads TGTGCCAGCAGACCAGGACAGACGGCCCTGAACACTGAAGCTTTCTTT.

The chain has TRBV15 and TRBJ2-7; no clear D. CDR3 length: 14 residues. The germline V gene has CDR1 LNHNV and CDR2 YYDKDF (reference sequence). V shed 1 base and J shed 7 bases, with 14 bases lying between them. The CDR3 coding sequence is TGTGCCACCAGCAGAGGAGGTCCCGTACGGGAGCAGTACTTC. It codes for CATSRGGPVREQYF.

The V call is TRBV10-1, the J call TRBJ2-6; D may be TRBD2 (6 bases). Germline lookup yields CDR1 WNHNN and CDR2 SYGVQD (reference sequence). There are 16 residues in the CDR3. The V end was cut by 8 bases, the J end by 0 bases, with 14 bases between. The CDR3 sequence is CASGPGGSSGANVLTF. CDR3 in DNA: TGCGCCAGCGGACCCGGGGGAAGCTCTGGGGCCAACGTCCTGACTTTC.

This chain joins TRBV7-2 and TRBJ1-6; tentatively, D is TRBD1 (5 bases). CDR1 is SGHTA, CDR2 FQGNSA, per germline. This CDR3 has 15 amino acids. V dropped 5 bases and J dropped 7 bases, with 15 bases sitting between them. The CDR3, as DNA: TGTGCCAGCAGCCCGAATTCCGGGGGGAATTCACCCCTCCACTTT. Translation: CASSPNSGGNSPLHF.

Ten or more counts support this clone. The J gene is TRBJ2-6, the V gene TRBV6-4, with D uncertain. CDR3 size: 15 residues. V lost 3 bases, J lost 0 bases, and 6 bases lay in between. Germline V lookup: CDR1 MRHNA, CDR2 SNTAGT. In DNA, the CDR3 is TGTGCCAGCAGTGAAGACAACTCTGGGGCCAACGTCCTGACTTTC. Translation gives CASSEDNSGANVLTF.

This chain connects TRBV2 to TRBJ2-1; D might be TRBD2 (6 bases). The CDR3 runs to 13 residues. The germline CDR1 and CDR2 sequences are SNHLY and FYNNEI. Trimming stripped 7 bases from V and 8 bases from J, with 15 bases between. CDR3 nucleotide sequence: TGTGCCAGCACCCCGGGAGTTACGGATGAGCAGTTCTTC. Protein: CASTPGVTDEQFF.

V usage is TRBV30 and J usage is TRBJ2-7; weak D call: TRBD2 (5 bases). V shed 4 bases and J shed 4 bases, with 14 bases lying between them. CDR1 and CDR2 from the germline V gene are GTSNPN and SVGIG (reference sequence). This CDR3 is built from 13 residues. The DNA of the CDR3 is TGTGCCTGGAACGGGCCGGGATTTTACGAGCAGTACTTC. This gives the protein CAWNGPGFYEQYF.

This rearrangement joins TRBV11-3 to TRBJ1-6; no clear D. Germline V lookup: CDR1 SGHNT, CDR2 YENEEA. V was trimmed by 4 bases and J by 6 bases, leaving 13 bases between them. The CDR3 contains 15 residues. The CDR3 loop reads CASSSGWERNSPLHF. The CDR3 bases are TGTGCCAGCAGCTCCGGATGGGAGCGTAATTCACCCCTCCACTTT.

This chain joins TRBV5-6 and TRBJ2-7, with 13 nucleotides matching TRBD2. Germline trimming cut 3 bases from V and 2 bases from J; bases unmatched to any gene: 5. From germline, CDR1 is SGHDT and CDR2 YYEEEE. This CDR3 has 16 residues. CDR3: CASSYGLAGVTYEQYF. CDR3 coding DNA: TGTGCCAGCAGCTACGGACTAGCGGGGGTTACCTACGAGCAGTACTTC. Using reference TRBV5-6 and TRBJ2-7 for the parts outside the CDR3, the full variable domain is DAGVTQSPTHLIKTRGQQVTLRCSPKSGHDTVSWYQQALGQGPQFIFQYYEEEERQRGNFPDRFSGHQFPNYSSELNVNALLLGDSALYLCASSYGLAGVTYEQYFGPGTRLTVT.

The chain uses TRBV5-1 and TRBJ2-5; a weak D match, TRBD1 (5 bases). V was cut by 2 bases and J by 1 base, with 9 bases left in between. The CDR3 contains 14 residues. Germline V gene lookup returns CDR1 SGHRS and CDR2 YFSETQ. CDR3 residues: CASSFQGLQETQYF. The CDR3 DNA sequence: TGCGCCAGCAGCTTTCAGGGTCTCCAAGAGACCCAGTACTTC.

This clone was observed a handful of times. The J gene is TRBJ2-3, the V gene TRBV4-2, with D possibly being TRBD2 (5 bases). The CDR3 runs 15 residues. Between the trimmed V and J ends, which lost 4 bases and 1 base, there was a span of 12 bases. Germline loops: CDR1 LGHNA, CDR2 YNFKEQ. CDR3 loop: CASSLEAGRTDTQYF. The CDR3 DNA reads TGTGCCAGCAGCCTCGAGGCGGGTCGCACAGATACGCAGTATTTT.

The CDR3 loop is CASSTPLAVKNIQYF. The CDR3 nucleotides read TGTGCCAGCAGCACTCCGCTAGCGGTAAAAAACATTCAGTACTTC. The rearrangement links TRBV5-6 to TRBJ2-4; 7 positions agree with TRBD2. V gave up 4 bases and J gave up 4 bases; unmatched junction bases: 8. This CDR3 is 15 amino acids long. The germline V gene encodes CDR1 SGHDT and CDR2 YYEEEE.

The chain has TRBV19 and TRBJ1-2; 8 nucleotides line up with TRBD1. The germline gives CDR1 LNHDA, CDR2 SQIVND (reference sequence). The CDR3 length is 14 residues. After removal of 3 bases from V and 3 bases from J, the junction contained 3 bases not matched to a gene. CDR3 sequence: CASSITTGDYGYTF. CDR3 in DNA: TGTGCCAGTAGTATTACGACAGGGGACTATGGCTACACCTTC.